This passage covers 18 T cell receptor beta chains from one sample sequenced in a study of blood T cell repertoires in COVID-19. This table comes from immunoSEQ multiplex PCR, and its TCRdb copy is limited to in-frame clones, with some not included. The table lists 140,000 to 150,000 clones, just over 85% of them singletons. Sequenced material: PBMCs or T cells enriched from blood (not recorded which). The source of these receptors is a man in his fifties or sixties who had recovered from COVID-19.

The chain has TRBV7-6 and TRBJ2-1, with D possibly TRBD1 on 5 matching bases. This CDR3 spans 16 amino acids. Between the trimmed V and J ends, which lost 1 base and 9 bases, there was a span of 19 bases. Germline lookup yields CDR1 SGHVS and CDR2 FNYEAQ. The CDR3: CASSLGGSSGKSEQFF. CDR3 in DNA: TGTGCCAGCAGCTTAGGGGGCTCTTCAGGGAAGAGTGAGCAGTTCTTC.

The CDR3 DNA reads TGTGCCAGCAGCAGTTTGCGGGGGCCGGGAGAGACCCAGTACTTC. This codes for CASSSLRGPGETQYF. The chain has TRBV7-6 and TRBJ2-5, with a weak D call TRBD2 (7 bases). The CDR3 has 15 amino acids. The V and J ends lost 5 bases and 4 bases respectively, with 17 bases between them. Germline values: CDR1 SGHVS, CDR2 FNYEAQ.

This chain links TRBV7-2 with TRBJ2-1; 7 bases are shared with TRBD2. The CDR3 is 15 amino acids. J was trimmed by 6 bases and V by 0 bases; bases with no gene match: 5. CDR1 and CDR2 (germline): SGHTA, FQGNSA. CDR3 amino acids: CASSLAAGTPNEQFF. CDR3 nucleotide sequence: TGTGCCAGCAGCTTAGCAGCGGGAACCCCCAATGAGCAGTTCTTC.

J is TRBJ1-5 and V is TRBV6-5; TRBD1 agrees at 8 bases. The CDR3 contains 14 residues. Per germline, CDR1 MNHEY and CDR2 SVGAGI. Losses at the gene ends were 6 bases for V and 8 bases for J; bases not matched to a gene: 9. CDR3: CASRENRGGKPQHF. Here the CDR3 DNA reads TGTGCCAGCAGAGAGAACAGGGGGGGGAAGCCCCAGCATTTT.

The chain links TRBV5-4 to TRBJ2-3; TRBD2 aligns across 10 bases. The ends lost 3 bases at V and 6 bases at J; junction bases unmatched: 7. CDR1 is SGHNT and CDR2 is YYREEE in the germline V gene (reference sequence). This CDR3 has 15 residues. CDR3 amino acids: CASSWGSGGADTQYF. The CDR3 coding sequence is TGTGCCAGCAGCTGGGGCAGCGGGGGGGCTGATACGCAGTATTTT.

The chain uses TRBV13 and TRBJ2-5; 9 bases are a match to TRBD2. Trimming took 5 bases from V and 2 from J; bases not matched to a gene: 6. In germline, CDR1 is PRHDT, CDR2 FYEKMQ (reference sequence). The length of the CDR3 is 15 residues. The CDR3 DNA reads TGTGCCAGCAGCGCTACTAGCGGGTTACAAGAGACCCAGTACTTC. Its translation: CASSATSGLQETQYF. The variable domain in full, completed from reference TRBV13 and TRBJ2-5, reads AAGVIQSPRHLIKEKRETATLKCYPIPRHDTVYWYQQGPGQDPQFLISFYEKMQSDKGSIPDRFSAQQFSDYHSELNMSSLELGDSALYFCASSATSGLQETQYFGPGTRLLVL.

The chain carries TRBV7-2 and TRBJ2-1; D is perhaps TRBD1 (6 bases). Germline V gene lookup returns CDR1 SGHTA and CDR2 FQGNSA. CDR3 length equals 14 residues. V lost 5 bases to trimming and J lost 10 bases, with 18 bases between them. The CDR3 region is CASSPRTVFSEQFF. CDR3 DNA: TGTGCCAGCAGCCCGCGGACAGTTTTTTCGGAGCAGTTCTTC.

This clone was detected only once. The chain is built from TRBV24-1 and TRBJ2-2, with 13 positions matching TRBD2. J gave up 7 bases and V 3 bases, and 4 bases lay outside the gene matches. The CDR3 is made up of 16 amino acids. Germline V gene sequence: CDR1 KGHDR, CDR2 SFDVKD. The CDR3 bases are TGTGCCACCAGTGATACCGGGACTAGCGGGGACGGGGAGCTGTTTTTT. This translates into CATSDTGTSGDGELFF.

The chain recombines TRBV19 with TRBJ1-4; D remains ambiguous. The germline V gene has CDR1 LNHDA and CDR2 SQIVND (reference sequence). Deletions cut 3 bases from V and 6 bases from J, with 14 bases between. This CDR3 region has 15 residues. CDR3: CASSIWSGGDEKLFF. The CDR3 coding sequence is TGTGCCAGTAGTATTTGGTCAGGAGGCGATGAAAAACTGTTTTTT.

The V gene is TRBV23-1, the J gene TRBJ1-3; TRBD1 agrees at 7 bases. TRBV23-1 is an ORF for which the function is uncertain. With V trimmed by 4 bases and J by 2 bases, 8 bases remained unmatched. CDR3 length equals 16 residues. Here the CDR3 DNA reads TGCGCCAGCAGTCCCGGGGACAGCTCTACTGGAAACACCATATATTTT. This sequence encodes CASSPGDSSTGNTIYF.

CDR3 protein: CASRAAGGNSPLHF. In DNA, the CDR3 is TGTGCCAGCAGGGCCGCAGGGGGCAATTCACCCCTCCACTTT. The V and J genes are TRBV6-5 and TRBJ1-6; TRBD1 aligns across 8 bases. This CDR3 has 14 residues. Germline CDR1 MNHEY, CDR2 SVGAGI. V dropped 6 bases and J dropped 7; count of bases not matched to a gene: 5.

In DNA form, the CDR3 reads TGTGCCAGCAGCCCCCACGCAGGGGAGACTGAAGCTTTCTTT. Protein product: CASSPHAGETEAFF. The chain uses TRBV11-3 and TRBJ1-1; the D gene is possibly TRBD1 (6 bases). Trimming removed 5 bases from V and 5 bases from J, with 15 bases in between. The CDR3 spans 14 residues. Germline values: CDR1 SGHNT, CDR2 YENEEA.

This chain links TRBV28 with TRBJ1-5; TRBD1 agrees at 12 bases. The CDR3 has 19 residues. The germline gives CDR1 MDHEN, CDR2 SYDVKM. V lost 7 bases to trimming and J lost 4 bases; unmatched junction nucleotides: 17. This CDR3 reads CASTFYAGQGARRNQPQHF. CDR3 nucleotide sequence: TGTGCCAGCACCTTTTACGCGGGACAGGGGGCACGTCGTAATCAGCCCCAGCATTTT.

This clone was counted a single time. The chain carries TRBV6-6 and TRBJ1-6; 7 bases align to TRBD1. Trimming at V came to 2 bases and at J to 9 bases, leaving 7 bases not matched to a gene. Germline values: CDR1 MNHNY, CDR2 SVGAGI (reference sequence). CDR3 length: 15 amino acids. In nucleotides, the CDR3 is TGTGCCAGCAGTTACGATAACAGGGGTAGTTCACCCCTCCACTTT. It specifies CASSYDNRGSSPLHF.

The CDR3 spells CASSIGAGGRQPQHF. The CDR3 DNA reads TGTGCCAGTAGTATAGGGGCGGGGGGCCGTCAGCCCCAGCATTTT. The J gene is TRBJ1-5, the V gene TRBV19; tentatively, D is TRBD1 (6 bases). The ends were cut back, 1 base at V and 6 bases at J, with 13 bases in the middle. The CDR3 has 15 amino acids. Germline loops: CDR1 LNHDA, CDR2 SQIVND (reference sequence).

This chain joins TRBV5-5 and TRBJ2-2, with D possibly TRBD2 on 6 matching bases. The CDR3 is made up of 17 amino acids. The ends were cut back, 0 bases at V and 4 bases at J, with 16 bases in the middle. The V gene's germline CDR1 is SGHKS and CDR2 YYEKEE (reference sequence). This CDR3 is CASSLAGLASLTGELFF. CDR3 DNA sequence: TGTGCCAGCAGCTTGGCCGGTCTAGCGTCCCTCACCGGGGAGCTGTTTTTT.

The rearrangement joins TRBV20-1 to TRBJ2-1; no reliable D call. CDR1 and CDR2 from the germline V gene are DFQATT and SNEGSKA (reference sequence). This CDR3 has 12 residues. V was pared by 3 bases and J by 3 bases, with 6 bases between. CDR3 protein: CSASSGYNEQFF. The CDR3 DNA is TGCAGTGCTAGTTCGGGCTACAATGAGCAGTTCTTC.

In its sample, this clone was seen a few times. This sequence joins TRBV6-2 or TRBV6-3 and TRBJ2-1; 11 bases map to TRBD2. Trimming cost V 2 bases and J 9 bases; bases outside gene matches: 9. Germline V CDR1 and CDR2: MNHEY, SVGEGT. The CDR3 runs to 16 residues. The CDR3 sequence: CASSYGLAGGLSEQFF. In DNA form, the CDR3 reads TGTGCCAGCAGTTACGGGCTAGCGGGAGGATTGAGTGAGCAGTTCTTC.